Shown below are 24 T cell receptor beta chains from a single sample sequenced in a study of vaccination effects on CD4 cells after COVID-19. Their target antigens are unknown. Using viral peptide pools, the ViraFEST assay grew out antigen-specific CD4+ T cells prior to sequencing. Subsequent to 10 days of culture, CD4+ T cells were isolated. Vaccine recipients lacked prior SARS-CoV-2 infection and had negative nucleocapsid antibodies. TCRdb's table, derived via immunoSEQ multiplex PCR, lists solely in-frame clones and lacks some. The top ten hold about 15% of the sample, which has roughly 41,000 clones, about 70% seen once. Material: CD4+ T cells from PBMCs cultured with HCoV-OC43 spike peptides, obtained before COVID-19 vaccination. The subset: HCoV-OC43 spike overlapping peptide pool stimulation. These receptors all come from a human donor who received a COVID-19 vaccine.

CDR3 loop: CASSLESRSQFF. CDR3 DNA: TGTGCCAGCAGCTTGGAATCGCGATCGCAGTTCTTC. V usage is TRBV5-4 and J usage is TRBJ2-1, with D uncertain. The V end was cut by 0 bases, the J end by 12 bases, with 10 bases between. This CDR3 is built from 12 residues. CDR1 and CDR2 from the germline V gene are SGHNT and YYREEE (reference sequence).

The chain carries TRBV19 and TRBJ1-5, with TRBD1 identical over 9 bases. V was clipped by 4 bases and J by 6 bases; unmatched bases: 4. The V gene's germline CDR1 is LNHDA and CDR2 SQIVND (reference sequence). The CDR3 loop spans 14 amino acids. The CDR3 spells CASSRTGGTQPQHF. The CDR3 region has the DNA TGTGCCAGTAGTAGAACAGGGGGCACTCAGCCCCAGCATTTT.

In nucleotides, the CDR3 is TGTGCCAGCAGCCAAGCGCATGAGCAGTTCTTC. Translation gives CASSQAHEQFF. The rearrangement joins TRBV14 to TRBJ2-1; D gene unclear. Looked up from germline, CDR1 is SGHDN and CDR2 is FVKESK. V was shortened by 1 base and J by 8 bases, with 3 bases between the two germline ends. The length of the CDR3 is 11 residues.

J is TRBJ2-5 and V is TRBV5-4, with 9 positions matching TRBD2. V lost 0 bases to trimming and J lost 2 bases; unmatched junction nucleotides: 5. CDR1 and CDR2 (germline): SGHNT, YYREEE (reference sequence). The CDR3 is made up of 16 amino acids. The CDR3 bases are TGTGCCAGCAGCTTGGGGGGCCTAGCGGGACAAGAGACCCAGTACTTC. Residues: CASSLGGLAGQETQYF.

The V gene is TRBV3-1 (or the pseudogene TRBV3-2), the J gene TRBJ2-5, with unresolved D. The V end was cut by 5 bases, the J end by 2 bases, with 9 bases between. The germline V gene has CDR1 LGHDT and CDR2 YNNKEL (reference sequence). The CDR3 has 13 amino acids. The CDR3 region is CASSVRSQETQYF. The CDR3 DNA reads as TGTGCCAGCAGCGTCCGATCACAAGAGACCCAGTACTTC.

This clone was picked up a small number of times. V and J are TRBV7-2 and TRBJ1-2, with D possibly being TRBD1 (5 bases). The CDR3 sequence is 14 residues long. Germline V gene data show CDR1 as SGHTA and CDR2 as FQGNSA. Trimming left V 7 bases short and J 0 bases short, with 12 bases between. CDR3 region: CASTQSTANYGYTF. The CDR3, as DNA: TGTGCCAGCACCCAATCGACAGCTAACTATGGCTACACCTTC. The entire variable domain, with the rest obtained from reference TRBV7-2 and TRBJ1-2, is as follows: GAGVSQSPSNKVTEKGKDVELRCDPISGHTALYWYRQSLGQGLEFLIYFQGNSAPDKSGLPSDRFSAERTGGSVSTLTIQRTQQEDSAVYLCASTQSTANYGYTFGSGTRLTVV.

The CDR3 loop reads CASTPSSVYTQYF. Here the CDR3 DNA reads TGTGCCAGCACCCCGAGCAGCGTTTATACGCAGTATTTT. This chain joins TRBV6-5 and TRBJ2-3; D is unclear. CDR1 and CDR2 (germline): MNHEY, SVGAGI. The length of the CDR3 is 13 residues. Trimming stripped 7 bases from V and 7 bases from J, with 15 bases between.

V usage is TRBV30 and J usage is TRBJ1-2; D remains ambiguous. CDR3 length equals 13 residues. From germline, CDR1 is GTSNPN and CDR2 SVGIG (reference sequence). Between the trimmed V and J ends, which lost 0 bases and 2 bases, there was a span of 7 bases. CDR3 DNA sequence: TGTGCCTGGAGTGTGTCCTTAAACTATGGCTACACCTTC. Translation gives CAWSVSLNYGYTF. Based on the CDR3 plus reference TRBV30 and TRBJ1-2, the full variable domain is SQTIHQWPATLVQPVGSPLSLECTVEGTSNPNLYWYRQAAGRGLQLLFYSVGIGQISSEVPQNLSASRPQDRQFILSSKKLLLSDSGFYLCAWSVSLNYGYTFGSGTRLTVV.

This chain connects TRBV5-6 to TRBJ1-2; D unresolved. From germline, CDR1 is SGHDT and CDR2 YYEEEE. This CDR3 comprises 15 residues. V lost 4 bases, J lost 1 base, and 14 bases lay in between. As DNA, the CDR3 is TGTGCCAGCAGCCCCTGGCCGGCAGATAACTATGGCTACACCTTC. Amino acid sequence: CASSPWPADNYGYTF.

The chain is built from TRBV6-5 and TRBJ1-2; D is unresolved. V was cut by 7 bases and J by 0 bases, with 12 bases left in between. The germline V gene has CDR1 MNHEY and CDR2 SVGAGI. This CDR3 has 14 amino acids. The DNA for the CDR3 is TGTGCCAGCACCGCGACGATACCTAACTATGGCTACACCTTC. It codes for CASTATIPNYGYTF.

The chain carries TRBV19 and TRBJ1-2; D might be TRBD1 (5 bases). Trimming stripped 6 bases from V and 2 bases from J, with 19 bases between. The CDR3 sequence is 16 residues long. CDR1 and CDR2 (germline): LNHDA, SQIVND (reference sequence). The CDR3 loop is CASSPSGTELNYGYTF. CDR3 coding DNA: TGTGCCAGTAGCCCCTCCGGGACCGAGTTAAACTATGGCTACACCTTC.

This chain uses TRBV6-1 with TRBJ2-7; D remains ambiguous. V lost 1 base and J lost 2, with 9 bases in between. This CDR3 has 14 amino acids. Per germline, CDR1 MNHNS and CDR2 SASEGT. The CDR3 here is CASSEDVRTYEQYF. The CDR3 bases are TGTGCCAGCAGTGAAGATGTCCGAACCTACGAGCAGTACTTC.

The genes are TRBV3-1 (or the pseudogene TRBV3-2) and TRBJ2-3; D is unresolved. The V and J ends lost 0 bases and 6 bases respectively, with 10 bases between them. CDR1 and CDR2 from the germline V gene are LGHDT and YNNKEL (reference sequence). The CDR3 totals 14 residues. The DNA for the CDR3 is TGTGCCAGCAGCCAAGATCTGGCTACCGATACGCAGTATTTT. Translated: CASSQDLATDTQYF.

The V call is TRBV20-1, the J call TRBJ2-1, with D hard to call. V was cut by 4 bases and J by 6 bases, with 7 bases left in between. Germline V CDR1 and CDR2: DFQATT, SNEGSKA (reference sequence). The CDR3 length is 11 residues. CDR3 coding DNA: TGCAGTGCTACAGGCGCCAATGAGCAGTTCTTC. It specifies CSATGANEQFF.

This clone was counted between two and nine times. V and J are TRBV6-1 and TRBJ2-7, with no clear D. CDR3 length: 13 residues. The germline CDR1 and CDR2 sequences are MNHNS and SASEGT. Trimming left V 3 bases short and J 0 bases short, with 6 bases between. For the CDR3, the DNA is TGTGCCAGCAGTGACGTGGGCTCCTACGAGCAGTACTTC. It is translated as CASSDVGSYEQYF.

This clone was counted a few times. The V gene is TRBV7-9, the J gene TRBJ1-2; weak D call: TRBD1 (5 bases). The germline gives CDR1 SEHNR, CDR2 FQNEAQ (reference sequence). The CDR3 is 13 amino acids. Trimming stripped 5 bases from V and 6 bases from J, with 13 bases between. CDR3 DNA sequence: TGTGCCAGCAGCCCCGGACATGGCCATGGCTACACCTTC. It codes for CASSPGHGHGYTF.

This chain joins TRBV5-1 and TRBJ1-1; 7 positions match TRBD1. V trimming: 3 bases; J trimming: 3 bases; junction bases outside the gene matches: 8. Germline lookup yields CDR1 SGHRS and CDR2 YFSETQ. The CDR3 runs to 15 residues. CDR3 bases: TGCGCCAGCAGCTCAAGACAGGGTTTGTACACTGAAGCTTTCTTT. Encoded protein: CASSSRQGLYTEAFF.

The chain employs TRBV5-4 and TRBJ1-2, with D tentatively TRBD1 (5 bases). This CDR3 region has 13 residues. Trimming stripped 7 bases from V and 7 bases from J, with 17 bases between. Germline V gene sequence: CDR1 SGHNT, CDR2 YYREEE (reference sequence). For the CDR3, the DNA is TGTGCCAGCCCCGGAGGACGGGGGGTTGGCTACACCTTC. This encodes CASPGGRGVGYTF.

V usage is TRBV9 and J usage is TRBJ1-1, with D maybe TRBD1 (6 bases). Trimming pared 0 bases from V and 2 bases from J, leaving 11 bases between. The germline V gene has CDR1 SGDLS and CDR2 YYNGEE. The CDR3 covers 15 residues. The CDR3 spells CASSVGGRDNTEAFF. CDR3 DNA: TGTGCCAGCAGCGTAGGGGGGCGAGATAACACTGAAGCTTTCTTT.

The V call is TRBV12-3 or TRBV12-4, the J call TRBJ2-1; 8 positions match TRBD2. CDR3 length equals 12 residues. The J segment lost 8 bases and the V segment lost 6 bases, leaving 3 bases of the junction unmatched. The CDR3 DNA reads as TGTGCCAGCAGACGGGGGGGGGATGAGCAGTTCTTC. Residues: CASRRGGDEQFF.

The rearrangement joins TRBV27 to TRBJ1-6; D gene uncertain. The ends were cut back, 3 bases at V and 7 bases at J, with 10 bases in the middle. This CDR3 region has 14 residues. The V gene's germline CDR1 is MNHEY and CDR2 SMNVEV (reference sequence). The CDR3, as DNA: TGTGCCAGCAGTTTGCGGACTGGGAATTCACCCCTCCACTTT. It encodes CASSLRTGNSPLHF.

The V call is TRBV5-5, the J call TRBJ1-4; unclear D gene. The CDR3 sequence is 17 residues long. Germline V lookup: CDR1 SGHKS, CDR2 YYEKEE (reference sequence). Between the trimmed V and J ends, which lost 2 bases and 7 bases, there was a span of 21 bases. The DNA of the CDR3 is TGTGCCAGCAGCTTCGCTGGACTTGGGATTTCGGGTGAAAAACTGTTTTTT. Translating gives CASSFAGLGISGEKLFF.

The V call is TRBV11-3, the J call TRBJ1-4; 7 bases map to TRBD1. Germline lookup yields CDR1 SGHNT and CDR2 YENEEA. This CDR3 contains 15 residues. Losses at the gene ends were 4 bases for V and 5 bases for J; bases not matched to a gene: 7. CDR3 protein: CASSSVEGANEKLFF. The CDR3, as DNA: TGTGCCAGCAGCTCCGTGGAGGGGGCAAATGAAAAACTGTTTTTT.

The rearrangement uses TRBV4-1 and TRBJ2-3; the D is unclear. Between the trimmed V and J ends, which lost 2 bases and 2 bases, there was a span of 8 bases. Germline values: CDR1 MGHRA, CDR2 YSYEKL. This CDR3 comprises 14 residues. The CDR3 bases are TGCGCCAGCAGCCAACTCTTTTACACAGATACGCAGTATTTT. The encoded protein is CASSQLFYTDTQYF.